This TCR beta chain originates from a study of cytomegalovirus exposure and HLA in healthy donors. About the research overall: Samples from HLA-typed donors yielded some 85 million unique TCRs in an early data release.

PCR was performed using 60 Vbeta and 13 Jbeta primers. The protocol was immunoSEQ multiplex PCR, while the TCRdb copy is restricted to in-frame clones and leaves out a portion. The sample table includes around 100,000 clones. The CDR3 has 14 residues. V was shortened by 10 bases and J by 3 bases, with 16 bases between the two germline ends. Germline V gives CDR1 ENHRY, CDR2 SYGVKD. The source is a man between 35 and 55 years old in good health and CMV-seropositive. V usage is TRBV10-3 and J usage is TRBJ2-1, with D possibly being TRBD2 (6 bases). Sample: PBMCs. The CDR3 DNA reads TGTGCCACCACCCCGGTGGGGGGCTACAATGAGCAGTTCTTC. This codes for CATTPVGGYNEQFF.